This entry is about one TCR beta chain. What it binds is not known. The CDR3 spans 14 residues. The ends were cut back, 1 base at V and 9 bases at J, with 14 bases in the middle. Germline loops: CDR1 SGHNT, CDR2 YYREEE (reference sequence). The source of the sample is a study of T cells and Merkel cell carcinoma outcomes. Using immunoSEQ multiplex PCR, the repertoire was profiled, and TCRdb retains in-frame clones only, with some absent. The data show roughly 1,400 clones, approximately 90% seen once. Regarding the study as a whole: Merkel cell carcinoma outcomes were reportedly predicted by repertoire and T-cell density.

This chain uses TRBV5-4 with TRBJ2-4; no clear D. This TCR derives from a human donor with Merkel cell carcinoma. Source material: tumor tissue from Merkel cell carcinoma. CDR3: CASSLYQKEAIQYF. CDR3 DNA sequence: TGTGCCAGCAGCTTGTATCAGAAAGAAGCCATTCAGTACTTC.